A single T cell receptor (beta chain) is shown here with its context. Its cognate antigen is unknown. The sample belongs to a study of T cell responses to AZD1222 COVID-19 vaccine. The study's findings and limits: Nearly half of spike-specific TCRs reportedly go after variant regions that carry no mutations.

The length of the CDR3 is 16 residues. Germline CDR1 SGHTA, CDR2 FQGNSA. V was cut by 5 bases and J by 7 bases, with 21 bases left in between. Sequencing was performed with immunoSEQ multiplex PCR; in TCRdb, only in-frame clones are kept and a portion is missing. Here the sample spans around 260,000 clones, roughly 93% being singletons. The input for sequencing was peripheral blood, taken on day 0 of AZD1222 vaccination. This clonotype was obtained from an adult in good health. The chain couples TRBV7-2 to TRBJ2-1; tentative D call: TRBD2 (6 bases). The CDR3 nucleotides are TGTGCCAGCAGCCCAGTAGGCCGGGGAGGTAGGAATGAGCAGTTCTTC. It translates to CASSPVGRGGRNEQFF.